The source of this T cell receptor beta chain is a study of technical replicates of blood from several donors. The length of the CDR3 is 15 residues. The germline gives CDR1 KGHSH, CDR2 LQKENI. The V gene lost 6 bases and the J gene lost 6 bases, with 17 bases spanning the gap. The assay was immunoSEQ multiplex PCR, and TCRdb's table has in-frame clones only and misses some. In the table there are approximately 50,000 clones, 85% to 95% of which are singletons. Sequenced sample: T cells isolated from PBMCs. The receptor comes from a human donor in good health. The J gene is TRBJ2-2, the V gene TRBV18; D not certain. The CDR3 coding sequence is TGTGCCAGCTCCCCCTTCTCTGAAGTAGCCGGGGAGCTGTTTTTT. Its translation is CASSPFSEVAGELFF. The variable domain in full, with the rest retrieved from reference TRBV18 and TRBJ2-2, is NAGVMQNPRHLVRRRGQEARLRCSPMKGHSHVYWYRQLPEEGLKFMVYLQKENIIDESGMPKERFSAEFPKEGPSILRIQQVVRGDSAAYFCASSPFSEVAGELFFGEGSRLTVL.